What follows are 20 T cell receptor beta chains derived from one specimen sequenced in a study of blood T cell repertoires in COVID-19. TCRdb keeps only in-frame clones here, not all; method: immunoSEQ multiplex PCR. Altogether fewer than 120,000 clones are present, about 75% being singletons, with the ten largest covering under 20%. Sequences were obtained from peripheral blood. These receptors were obtained from a woman aged 80 or older with active or convalescent COVID-19.

The V gene is TRBV9, the J gene TRBJ1-6; maybe TRBD1 (6 bases). CDR3 size: 15 residues. Deletions cut 3 bases from V and 10 bases from J, with 17 bases between. Per germline, CDR1 SGDLS and CDR2 YYNGEE. CDR3 coding DNA: TGTGCCAGCAGCGAAACAGGGAATGCAGGATCACCCCTCCACTTT. Residues: CASSETGNAGSPLHF.

The CDR3 DNA sequence: TGTGCCAGCAGTCCCTCCTCCCCCGGGACATTGATGGGTGAGCAGTTCTTC. It specifies CASSPSSPGTLMGEQFF. The chain couples TRBV27 to TRBJ2-1; D possibly corresponds to TRBD1 (6 bases). CDR1 is MNHEY and CDR2 is SMNVEV in the germline V gene (reference sequence). This CDR3 has 17 residues. V lost 5 bases, J lost 9 bases, and 26 bases lay in between.

The chain couples TRBV24-1 to TRBJ1-5, with TRBD1 as a possible D gene (5 bases). CDR1 is KGHDR and CDR2 is SFDVKD in the germline V gene. This CDR3 is 14 amino acids long. Trimming shortened V by 3 bases and J by 6 bases, and 11 bases separated the two germline ends. The CDR3: CATSDRGTVQPQHF. The CDR3 nucleotides are TGTGCCACCAGTGATAGGGGAACCGTTCAGCCCCAGCATTTT.

The chain uses TRBV7-2 and TRBJ2-7; D call uncertain. The CDR3 loop spans 14 amino acids. CDR1 and CDR2 from the germline V gene are SGHTA and FQGNSA. The V end lost 5 bases, the J end lost 6 bases, and 17 bases lay between the germline ends. CDR3 sequence (DNA): TGTGCCAGCAGCCCCGAAGTCGGGTTAGGCGAGCAGTACTTC. It specifies CASSPEVGLGEQYF.

Written as DNA, the CDR3 is TGTGCCAGCACCGTGACAGGGGGGAACTCTGGGGCCAACGTCCTGACTTTC. Translation gives CASTVTGGNSGANVLTF. This chain uses TRBV9 with TRBJ2-6; 9 bases fit TRBD1. The V gene end was trimmed by 6 bases and the J gene end by 0 bases; junction bases not matched to a gene: 7. The germline gives CDR1 SGDLS, CDR2 YYNGEE. The CDR3 runs 17 residues.

The chain carries TRBV24-1 and TRBJ2-2; 14 nucleotides match TRBD2. V shed 3 bases, J shed 1 base, and the junction held 6 bases outside the gene matches. The CDR3 extends over 19 amino acids. Germline CDR1 is KGHDR and CDR2 is SFDVKD. CDR3 coding DNA: TGTGCCACCAGTGATCCCTACGGACTAGCGGGGGGGAACACCGGGGAGCTGTTTTTT. Residues: CATSDPYGLAGGNTGELFF.

This chain links TRBV7-2 with TRBJ2-2, with 7 bases aligning to TRBD2. Per germline, CDR1 SGHTA and CDR2 FQGNSA. The CDR3 is 15 amino acids. V lost 1 base to trimming and J lost 1 base; unmatched junction nucleotides: 0. The CDR3: CASSLVAGNTGELFF. In nucleotides, the CDR3 is TGTGCCAGCAGCTTAGTAGCGGGGAACACCGGGGAGCTGTTTTTT.

This rearrangement joins TRBV15 to TRBJ1-1; TRBD1 matches 8 bases. V was clipped by 8 bases and J by 2 bases; unmatched bases: 4. The CDR3 is made up of 13 amino acids. Germline CDR1 LNHNV, CDR2 YYDKDF (reference sequence). DNA of the CDR3: TGTGCCACCTCGCAGGGGGCCAACACTGAAGCTTTCTTT. This gives the protein CATSQGANTEAFF.

This clone came up a few times. The chain uses TRBV5-1 and TRBJ2-7, with 13 bases aligning to TRBD2. The germline V gene encodes CDR1 SGHRS and CDR2 YFSETQ. J lost 3 bases, V lost 3 bases, and 9 bases had no gene match. The CDR3 spans 17 residues. The CDR3 loop is CASSYPGTSGTVYEQYF. The CDR3, as DNA: TGCGCCAGCAGCTACCCCGGGACTAGCGGGACGGTCTACGAGCAGTACTTC.

V and J are TRBV7-2 and TRBJ2-6; TRBD2 is a possible D gene (6 bases). The CDR3 spans 20 residues. CDR1 SGHTA and CDR2 FQGNSA come from the germline V gene. V shed 0 bases and J shed 0 bases, with 18 bases lying between them. CDR3 amino acids: CASSLARGDRELSGANVLTF. In DNA, the CDR3 is TGTGCCAGCAGCTTAGCGCGGGGAGACCGAGAACTCTCTGGGGCCAACGTCCTGACTTTC.

In its sample, this clone was seen a few times. The chain links TRBV4-3 to TRBJ1-1; 8 nucleotides agree with TRBD1. Germline V CDR1 and CDR2: LGHNA, YSLEER. The V segment lost 0 bases and the J segment 3 bases; nucleotides outside the gene matches: 15. The CDR3 consists of 19 residues. The CDR3 nucleotides read TGCGCCAGCAGCCAAGATTTAAGGGAGACAGGGGCGGGAGACACTGAAGCTTTCTTT. Protein sequence: CASSQDLRETGAGDTEAFF.

This clone has only one observation. V usage is TRBV28 and J usage is TRBJ2-1, with TRBD2 matching 9 bases. The CDR3 loop spans 17 amino acids. The germline V gene has CDR1 MDHEN and CDR2 SYDVKM. V lost 1 base and J lost 3; bases outside the gene matches: 7. CDR3 amino acids: CASSLYYSGSRYNEQFF. CDR3 nucleotide sequence: TGTGCCAGCAGTTTATATTATAGCGGGAGCCGCTACAATGAGCAGTTCTTC.

The genes are TRBV4-1 and TRBJ1-3; 8 bases are a match to TRBD1. This CDR3 is built from 16 residues. Per the germline V gene, CDR1 is MGHRA and CDR2 is YSYEKL. V shed 3 bases, J shed 9 bases, and the junction held 13 bases outside the gene matches. The CDR3 protein is CASSHRQGRQQGTIYF. The CDR3 DNA follows: TGCGCCAGCAGCCACCGACAGGGGCGGCAGCAAGGCACCATATATTTT.

The CDR3 reads CASSLVVHRGRGETQYF. CDR3 bases: TGTGCCAGCAGCTTAGTGGTCCACAGGGGGCGCGGAGAGACCCAGTACTTC. This rearrangement joins TRBV7-8 to TRBJ2-5; 9 bases match TRBD1. With 1 base clipped from V and 4 bases from J, the junction kept 10 bases outside the gene matches. The CDR3 sequence is 17 residues long. CDR1 is SGHVS and CDR2 is FQNEAQ in the germline V gene.

V gene TRBV14 combines with J gene TRBJ2-1; 12 bases map to TRBD2. The CDR3 is 16 residues long. J was trimmed by 1 base and V by 4 bases; bases with no gene match: 2. From germline, CDR1 is SGHDN and CDR2 FVKESK. The CDR3 sequence is CASSPTSGRSYNEQFF. The CDR3 bases are TGTGCCAGCAGCCCGACTAGCGGGAGATCCTACAATGAGCAGTTCTTC.

The CDR3 protein is CASSPREGGSYEQYF. CDR3 sequence (DNA): TGTGCCAGCAGCCCCCGGGAGGGGGGCTCCTACGAGCAGTACTTC. The chain couples TRBV11-3 to TRBJ2-7; 8 bases align to TRBD2. The germline gives CDR1 SGHNT, CDR2 YENEEA. V lost 5 bases and J lost 0; bases outside the gene matches: 6. The CDR3 runs to 15 residues.

A few counts support this clone. The J gene is TRBJ2-7, the V gene TRBV14, with 11 positions matching TRBD2. With V trimmed by 4 bases and J by 5 bases, 16 bases remained unmatched. Germline V lookup: CDR1 SGHDN, CDR2 FVKESK. The CDR3 is made up of 18 amino acids. The CDR3: CASSPSVYSGTSGDEQYF. The CDR3 region has the DNA TGTGCCAGCAGCCCCTCGGTGTATTCCGGGACTAGCGGAGACGAGCAGTACTTC.

The chain links TRBV24-1 to TRBJ2-5; TRBD1 aligns across 9 bases. The CDR3 extends over 15 amino acids. Germline V lookup: CDR1 KGHDR, CDR2 SFDVKD. V lost 10 bases, J lost 2 bases, and 10 bases stayed unmatched. The CDR3 nucleotides read TGTGCCACAGCAGACGGACAGGGGCGACAAGAGACCCAGTACTTC. Translating gives CATADGQGRQETQYF.

This clone was found a few times. The chain combines TRBV6-2 or TRBV6-3 with TRBJ1-4; the D is unclear. This CDR3 region has 14 residues. CDR1 is MNHEY and CDR2 is SVGEGT in the germline V gene. The V end was cut by 6 bases, the J end by 3 bases, with 11 bases between. The CDR3 nucleotides are TGTGCCAGCAGCCAAACAGCGGCTAATGAAAAACTGTTTTTT. It translates to CASSQTAANEKLFF.

This rearrangement joins TRBV2 to TRBJ1-2; a possible D gene is TRBD1 (6 bases). In germline, CDR1 is SNHLY, CDR2 FYNNEI. The V end was cut by 9 bases, the J end by 7 bases, with 18 bases between. The CDR3 runs 13 residues. The CDR3 DNA reads TGTGCCAGAACCCCCGGGGGGCAACTTGGCTACACCTTC. Translating it yields CARTPGGQLGYTF.